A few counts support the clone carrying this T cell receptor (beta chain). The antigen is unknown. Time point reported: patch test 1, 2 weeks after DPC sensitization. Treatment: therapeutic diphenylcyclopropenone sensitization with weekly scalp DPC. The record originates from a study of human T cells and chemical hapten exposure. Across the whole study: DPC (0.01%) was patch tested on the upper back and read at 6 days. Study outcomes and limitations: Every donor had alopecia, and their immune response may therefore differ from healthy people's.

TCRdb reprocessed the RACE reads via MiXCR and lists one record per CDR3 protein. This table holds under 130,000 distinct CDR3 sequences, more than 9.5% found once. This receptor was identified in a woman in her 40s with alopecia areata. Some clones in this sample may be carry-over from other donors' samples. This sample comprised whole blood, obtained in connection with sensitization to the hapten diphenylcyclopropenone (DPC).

CDR3 in amino acids: CASSQGEGNSPLHF. CDR3 DNA sequence: TGTGCCAGCAGCCAAGGAGAGGGGAACTCACCCCTCCACTTT. The rearrangement uses TRBV3-1 and TRBJ1-6, with TRBD1 as a possible D gene (5 bases). Germline values: CDR1 LGHDT, CDR2 YNNKEL (reference sequence). V was trimmed by 1 base and J by 10 bases, leaving 11 bases between them. The CDR3 is 14 residues long.